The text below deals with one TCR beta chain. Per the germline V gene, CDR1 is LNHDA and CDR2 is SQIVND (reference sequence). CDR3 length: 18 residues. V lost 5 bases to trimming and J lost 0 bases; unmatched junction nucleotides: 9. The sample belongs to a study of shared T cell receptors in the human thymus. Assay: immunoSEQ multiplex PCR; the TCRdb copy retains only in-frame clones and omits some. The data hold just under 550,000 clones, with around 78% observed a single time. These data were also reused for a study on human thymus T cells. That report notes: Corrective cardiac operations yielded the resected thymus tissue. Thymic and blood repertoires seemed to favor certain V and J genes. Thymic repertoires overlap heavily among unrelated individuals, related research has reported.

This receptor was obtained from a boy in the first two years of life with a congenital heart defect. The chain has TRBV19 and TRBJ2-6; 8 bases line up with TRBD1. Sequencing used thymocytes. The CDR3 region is CASSATGTGFSGANVLTF. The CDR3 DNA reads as TGTGCCAGTAGTGCAACCGGGACAGGTTTCTCTGGGGCCAACGTCCTGACTTTC.